This record looks at one TCR beta chain sequence and its context. Its target is not known. Each CDR3 protein gets one entry after TCRdb re-called the 5' RACE reads with MiXCR. The sample shows 650,000 to 750,000 distinct CDR3 sequences, 21% of them seen only once. Per the germline V gene, CDR1 is SGHRS and CDR2 is YFSETQ. The V segment lost 3 bases and the J segment 8 bases; nucleotides outside the gene matches: 4. The CDR3 loop spans 13 amino acids. The data were taken from a study of identical twins. Study findings and constraints: Among monozygotic twins, out-of-frame TCR alpha sharing exceeded what models predicted.

These records were also assigned to another study, of T cells expressing NK-cell markers. That report adds: For a few donors, these clonotypes were likewise the leading ones in the CD3+CD56-NKG2C+ fraction.

The sequenced sample consisted of PBMCs. This chain connects TRBV5-1 to TRBJ1-2; 10 nucleotides match TRBD1. The TCR was taken from a woman aged 18-30 years in good health. CDR3 DNA sequence: TGCGCCAGCAGCTCGGGACAGGGGCAAGGCTACACCTTC. Translated: CASSSGQGQGYTF.